This TCR beta chain was obtained from a study of regulatory T cells in long-lasting Graves disease. This clonotype occurred once. A much bigger clone sits one base away, suggesting this may be a read error. Library construction for TCR beta used iRepertoire HTBI primers and Arm-PCR of CDR3 regions. TCRdb ran MiXCR on the multiplex PCR reads and lists one entry per CDR3 protein. Of about 470,000 distinct CDR3 sequences in the sample, 20% were seen once. Stated time point: persistent/refractory GD, antithyroid drugs over 5 years with positive TRAb. RNA from PBMCs was the source of the TCR library. Germline CDR1 reads ENHRY; CDR2 reads SYGVKD. V shed 8 bases and J shed 3 bases, with 14 bases lying between them. The CDR3 extends over 14 amino acids.

The clonotype was recovered from a female donor with Graves disease. The genes are TRBV10-3 and TRBJ1-5, with D possibly matching TRBD1 (6 bases). Sequenced here: peripheral blood mononuclear cells (PBMCs), sampled when the disease was refractory, from a patient treated with antithyroid drugs. The CDR3 nucleotides are TGTGCCATCGGTAACCGGGACACCAATCAGCCCCAGCATTTT. Amino acid sequence: CAIGNRDTNQPQHF.